This T cell receptor beta chain was observed in a study of blood T cell repertoires in COVID-19. The protocol was immunoSEQ multiplex PCR, while the TCRdb copy is restricted to in-frame clones and leaves out a portion. Of approximately 150,000 clones listed, roughly 80% were seen once; the top ten hold around 5.1%. Germline V lookup: CDR1 SGHVS, CDR2 FQNEAQ. This CDR3 is 15 amino acids long. The V gene end was trimmed by 2 bases and the J gene end by 4 bases; junction bases not matched to a gene: 4. The chain employs TRBV7-8 and TRBJ2-3; 9 bases map to TRBD1. The TCR originated in a woman in her forties with acute COVID-19. Sequences were obtained from PBMCs or T cells enriched from blood (not recorded which). The CDR3 region is CASSLLGQGSDTQYF. CDR3 DNA: TGTGCCAGCAGCTTACTTGGACAGGGGTCAGATACGCAGTATTTT.